Listed below are T cell receptor beta chains from one sample, sequenced in a study of blood T cells in healthy people across ages. One entry per CDR3 protein, called by TCRdb with MiXCR from the 5' RACE reads. The sample consists of around 1,800,000 distinct CDR3 sequences, around 40% of them appearing once. Sequencing used blood. The receptors were gathered from a human donor in good health. CDR3s include the opening cysteine and the closing phenylalanine or tryptophan. A D gene is named only where the DNA matches it firmly. Size is omitted from some rows. Given values are once, few, many or a class for expanded clones.

D gene,CDR3 length,clone size,V gene,J gene,CDR3 DNA,CDR3 protein
NA,13,NA,TRBV9,TRBJ2-1,TGTGCCAGCAGCGTAGGGCTTCCCAATGAGCAGTTCTTC,CASSVGLPNEQFF
NA,14,NA,TRBV28,TRBJ2-5,TGTGCCAGCCGTACCGGGGTCGGAGGTGAGACCCAGTACTTC,CASRTGVGGETQYF
NA,16,few,TRBV9,TRBJ1-6,TGTGCCAGCAGCGTAGCAGCACGCCGCCTTGATTCACCCCTCCACTTT,CASSVAARRLDSPLHF
TRBD1,17,NA,TRBV24-1,TRBJ1-4,TGTGCCACCAGTGATTCGCCCGGACAGGGGGCGAGTGAAAAACTGTTTTTT,CATSDSPGQGASEKLFF
NA,16,few,TRBV6-5,TRBJ1-4,TGTGCCAGCAGTTTCTCGGAACAGGGAGAGAATGAAAAACTGTTTTTT,CASSFSEQGENEKLFF
TRBD2,18,few,TRBV13,TRBJ2-1,TGTACCAGCAGCCCCCAAGTCGGGACTAGCGGGGGGGCCCATGAGCAGTTCTTC,CTSSPQVGTSGGAHEQFF
TRBD1,15,few,TRBV13,TRBJ2-7,TGTGCCAGCAGCTTAAGGGACAGGGGATCCAACGAGCAGTACTTC,CASSLRDRGSNEQYF
NA,15,NA,TRBV12-3/TRBV12-4,TRBJ2-7,TGTGCCAGCAGTCTCTGGGAACAAAGTTCCTACGAGCAGTACTTC,CASSLWEQSSYEQYF
TRBD1,13,many,TRBV5-1,TRBJ2-5,TGCGCCAGCAGCTGGGACAGCCAAGAGACCCAGTACTTC,CASSWDSQETQYF
TRBD2,16,few,TRBV4-1,TRBJ2-7,TGCGCCAGCAGCCCCCTAGGCGGGGGTTCCTCCTACGAGCAGTACTTC,CASSPLGGGSSYEQYF
NA,17,NA,TRBV12-3/TRBV12-4,TRBJ1-2,TGTGCCAGCAGTTCCCCAGACCTCGAGGGGCTGGGCTATGGCTACACCTTC,CASSSPDLEGLGYGYTF
NA,12,NA,TRBV7-2,TRBJ2-7,TGTGCCAGCAGCTTAGCCGTGGACGAGCAGTACTTC,CASSLAVDEQYF
TRBD2,17,NA,TRBV4-3,TRBJ2-1,TGCGCCAGCAGCCAAGGGTTAATAGCGGGGGGGCAATTGGGGCAGTTCTTC,CASSQGLIAGGQLGQFF
NA,12,NA,TRBV3-1,TRBJ1-2,TGTGCCAGCAGTCTCCGGCCCTTTGGCTACACCTTC,CASSLRPFGYTF
NA,14,NA,TRBV7-9,TRBJ2-1,TGTGCCAGCAGCTTAGGCCAGGGGAGGGATGAGCAGTTCTTC,CASSLGQGRDEQFF
TRBD2,16,NA,TRBV5-1,TRBJ2-3,TGCGCCAGCAGCTTGGAGGCTAGCGGGAACACAGATACGCAGTATTTT,CASSLEASGNTDTQYF
NA,15,once,TRBV25-1,TRBJ2-1,TGTGCCAGCAGGGGGGATTTCGGTGACCAAGAGACCCAGTTCTTC,CASRGDFGDQETQFF
NA,12,few,TRBV29-1,TRBJ2-1,TGCAGCGTTGATTACAGGGAAGATGAGCAGTTCTTC,CSVDYREDEQFF
NA,14,NA,TRBV5-1,TRBJ1-2,TGCGCCAGCAGCCGCCTGGGGGGTGAGGATGGCTACACCTTC,CASSRLGGEDGYTF
NA,15,NA,TRBV6-2/TRBV6-3,TRBJ2-7,TGTGCCAGCAGAGAATTGGACAGTCCATTCTACGAGCAGTACTTC,CASRELDSPFYEQYF
NA,12,many,TRBV29-1,TRBJ1-2,TGCAGCGTTCGCCATCAGGACTATGGCTACACCTTC,CSVRHQDYGYTF
TRBD1,15,few,TRBV6-6,TRBJ2-3,TGTGCCAGCAGCGAGCGACAGGGTGTAGGAGATACGCAGTATTTT,CASSERQGVGDTQYF
NA,15,few,TRBV21-1,TRBJ2-5,TGTGCCAGCAGCAAAGTTGAGGGGGGCCAAGAGACCCAGTACTTC,CASSKVEGGQETQYF
NA,12,once,TRBV11-2,TRBJ2-1,TGTGCCAGCGGCCCTCTCCACAATGAGCAGTTCTTC,CASGPLHNEQFF
NA,12,few,TRBV7-2,TRBJ1-6,TGTGCCAGCAGCCTTTCGGAGGCACCCCTCCACTTT,CASSLSEAPLHF
TRBD1,14,NA,TRBV29-1,TRBJ1-2,TGCAGCGTTGAAAGATGGGGACAGGGCTATGGCTACACCTTC,CSVERWGQGYGYTF
NA,12,NA,TRBV29-1,TRBJ1-1,TGCAGCGTTGGACACCCGAACACTGAAGCTTTCTTT,CSVGHPNTEAFF
NA,14,NA,TRBV12-3/TRBV12-4,TRBJ1-5,TGTGCCAGCAGTTTGCCCGGCAGGGCCCAGCCCCAGCATTTT,CASSLPGRAQPQHF
NA,14,NA,TRBV4-3,TRBJ1-1,TGCGCCAGCAGCCCCGGTAGGGGACGGACTGAAGCTTTCTTT,CASSPGRGRTEAFF
TRBD2,13,few,TRBV15,TRBJ2-3,TGTGCCACCAGCAGAGAGGGAGGGGATACGCAGTATTTT,CATSREGGDTQYF
NA,13,NA,TRBV15,TRBJ1-5,TGTGCCACCAGCAGAGTATACGGACAGCCCCAGCATTTT,CATSRVYGQPQHF
TRBD1,15,NA,TRBV9,TRBJ1-6,TGTGCCTGCAGCGTAGACGGACAGGGGAGGTCACCCCTCCACTTT,CACSVDGQGRSPLHF
NA,16,NA,TRBV25-1,TRBJ2-2,TGTGCCAGCAGTGCCCAAAACAGTCCGAACACCGGGGAGCTGTTTTTT,CASSAQNSPNTGELFF
NA,13,NA,TRBV6-5,TRBJ1-2,TGTGCCAGCAGCTCCTGGGACGGACGGGGCTACACCTTC,CASSSWDGRGYTF
TRBD2,15,NA,TRBV5-1,TRBJ2-7,TGCGCCAGCAGCTATAGCGGGGGGGTTGCCTACGAGCAGTACTTC,CASSYSGGVAYEQYF
TRBD2,16,NA,TRBV4-3,TRBJ2-3,TGCGCCAGCAGCCGGGATAGCGGGGGCCCAAGGCTCCAGCAGTATTTT,CASSRDSGGPRLQQYF
NA,17,NA,TRBV21-1,TRBJ2-7,TGTGTCAGCAGCAATCTTAAGGCTGGACAGGACTCCTACGAGCAGTACTTC,CVSSNLKAGQDSYEQYF
TRBD2,16,NA,TRBV27,TRBJ2-5,TGTGCCAGCAGTTTGATATGGGGGGGGGGTGAAGAGACCCAGTACTTC,CASSLIWGGGEETQYF
TRBD1,13,NA,TRBV7-9,TRBJ2-1,TGTGCCAGCAGCTTAGAAGGGACAGCCGAGCAGTTCTTC,CASSLEGTAEQFF
NA,15,few,TRBV5-6,TRBJ1-6,TGTGCCAGCAGCTCAGCGGGACGTTCCAATTCACCCCTCCACTTT,CASSSAGRSNSPLHF
NA,10,many,TRBV20-1,TRBJ2-1,TGCAGTGCTAAAGACAATGAGCAGTTCTTC,CSAKDNEQFF
NA,14,few,TRBV28,TRBJ2-5,TGTGCCAGCACCTATGAGGGAGGACAAGAGACCCAGTACTTC,CASTYEGGQETQYF
TRBD1,16,NA,TRBV4-3,TRBJ1-2,TGCGCCAGCAGCCAAGATGGGACAGGGGTTGACTATGGCTACACCTTC,CASSQDGTGVDYGYTF
NA,18,NA,TRBV12-5,TRBJ1-1,TGTGCTAGTGGTTTCGCTTTATTTGGGGGGGAGCAATCCACTGAAGCTTTCTTT,CASGFALFGGEQSTEAFF
NA,16,NA,TRBV11-2,TRBJ2-5,TGTGCCAGCACCTCAGAGAGAGGGGACCAACAAGAGACCCAGTACTTC,CASTSERGDQQETQYF
NA,12,few,TRBV10-2,TRBJ2-7,TGCGCCAGCAACGACAGATTTTACGAGCAGTACTTC,CASNDRFYEQYF
NA,17,NA,TRBV12-3/TRBV12-4,TRBJ2-7,TGTGCCAGCAGTTTAGATTGGGGACCCAACGTTTTCTACGAGCAGTACTTC,CASSLDWGPNVFYEQYF
TRBD1,16,NA,TRBV15,TRBJ2-7,TGTGCCACCAGCAGAGGGACAGGGGGCGCCTCCTACGAGCAGTACTTC,CATSRGTGGASYEQYF
NA,14,few,TRBV5-1,TRBJ2-5,TGCGCCAGCAGCTGGGGGGTAGCTCAAGAGACCCAGTACTTC,CASSWGVAQETQYF
NA,19,NA,TRBV4-1,TRBJ1-5,TGCGCCAGCAGCCCGACTTACCGGGACCCAGTATACCACAATCAGCCCCAGCATTTT,CASSPTYRDPVYHNQPQHF
TRBD2,14,few,TRBV15,TRBJ2-5,TGTGCCACCAGCCCTTTGGTCGGGAGGCGAGCCCAGTACTTC,CATSPLVGRRAQYF
TRBD2,17,NA,TRBV9,TRBJ2-2,TGTGCCAGCAGCGTAGACCTAGCGGGGCCCAACACCGGGGAGCTGTTTTTT,CASSVDLAGPNTGELFF
TRBD1,15,few,TRBV18,TRBJ2-7,TGTGCCAGCTCACCTTCCAGGGGGTCAACGGACGAGCAGTACTTC,CASSPSRGSTDEQYF